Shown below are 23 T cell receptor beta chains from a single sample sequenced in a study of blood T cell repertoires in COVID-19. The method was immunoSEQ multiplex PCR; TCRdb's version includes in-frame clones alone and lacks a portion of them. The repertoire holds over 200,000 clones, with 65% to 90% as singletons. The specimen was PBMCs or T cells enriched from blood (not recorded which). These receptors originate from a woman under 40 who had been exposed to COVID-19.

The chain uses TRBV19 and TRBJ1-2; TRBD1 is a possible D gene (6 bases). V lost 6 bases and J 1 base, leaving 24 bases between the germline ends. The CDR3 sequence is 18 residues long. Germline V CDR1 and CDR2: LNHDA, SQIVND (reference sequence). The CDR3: CASRKPFRGQLGNYGYTF. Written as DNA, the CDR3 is TGTGCCAGTAGGAAACCGTTTAGAGGACAGCTCGGTAACTATGGCTACACCTTC.

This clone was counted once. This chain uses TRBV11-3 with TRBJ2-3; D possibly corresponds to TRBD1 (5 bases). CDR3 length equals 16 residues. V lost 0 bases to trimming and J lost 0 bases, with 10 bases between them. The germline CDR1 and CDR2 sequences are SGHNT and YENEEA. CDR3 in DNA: TGTGCCAGCAGCTTAGATCTATACAGGAGCACAGATACGCAGTATTTT. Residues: CASSLDLYRSTDTQYF. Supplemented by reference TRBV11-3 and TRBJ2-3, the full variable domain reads EAGVVQSPRYKIIEKKQPVAFWCNPISGHNTLYWYLQNLGQGPELLIRYENEEAVDDSQLPKDRFSAERLKGVDSTLKIQPAELGDSAVYLCASSLDLYRSTDTQYFGPGTRLTVL.

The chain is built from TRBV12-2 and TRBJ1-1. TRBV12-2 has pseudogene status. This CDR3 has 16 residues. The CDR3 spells CASRLVVLGRATEAFF. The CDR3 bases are TGTGCAAGTCGCTTAGTAGTCTTAGGGAGGGCCACTGAAGCTTTCTTT.

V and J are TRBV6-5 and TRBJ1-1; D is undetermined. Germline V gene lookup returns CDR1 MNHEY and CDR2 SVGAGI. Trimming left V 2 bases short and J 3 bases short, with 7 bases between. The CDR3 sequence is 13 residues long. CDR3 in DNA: TGTGCCAGCAGTTACCTGCTAGACACTGAAGCTTTCTTT. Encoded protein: CASSYLLDTEAFF.

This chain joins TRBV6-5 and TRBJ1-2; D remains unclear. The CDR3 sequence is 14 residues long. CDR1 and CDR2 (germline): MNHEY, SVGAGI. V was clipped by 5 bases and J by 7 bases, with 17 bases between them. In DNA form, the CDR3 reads TGTGCCAGCAGTACCCCGGGAGGTGGGCTTGGCTACACCTTC. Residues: CASSTPGGGLGYTF.

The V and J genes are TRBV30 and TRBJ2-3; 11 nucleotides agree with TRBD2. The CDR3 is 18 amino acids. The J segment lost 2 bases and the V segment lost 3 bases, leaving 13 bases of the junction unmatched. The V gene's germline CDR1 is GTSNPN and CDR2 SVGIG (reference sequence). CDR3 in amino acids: CAWRGSGGGLRFTDTQYF. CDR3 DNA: TGTGCCTGGAGAGGTAGCGGGGGGGGCCTCCGGTTCACAGATACGCAGTATTTT. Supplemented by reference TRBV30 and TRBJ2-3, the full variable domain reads SQTIHQWPATLVQPVGSPLSLECTVEGTSNPNLYWYRQAAGRGLQLLFYSVGIGQISSEVPQNLSASRPQDRQFILSSKKLLLSDSGFYLCAWRGSGGGLRFTDTQYFGPGTRLTVL.

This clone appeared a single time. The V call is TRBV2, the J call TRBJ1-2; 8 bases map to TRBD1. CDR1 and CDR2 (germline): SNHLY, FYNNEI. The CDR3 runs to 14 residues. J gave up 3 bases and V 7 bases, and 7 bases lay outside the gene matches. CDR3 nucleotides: TGTGCCAGCATCGCGGGACAGGCCGACTATGGCTACACCTTC. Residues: CASIAGQADYGYTF.

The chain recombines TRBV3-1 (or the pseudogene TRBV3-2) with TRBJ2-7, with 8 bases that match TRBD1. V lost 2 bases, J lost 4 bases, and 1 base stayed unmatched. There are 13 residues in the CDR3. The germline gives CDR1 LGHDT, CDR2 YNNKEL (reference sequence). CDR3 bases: TGTGCCAGCAGCCAAACAGGGGGATACGAGCAGTACTTC. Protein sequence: CASSQTGGYEQYF.

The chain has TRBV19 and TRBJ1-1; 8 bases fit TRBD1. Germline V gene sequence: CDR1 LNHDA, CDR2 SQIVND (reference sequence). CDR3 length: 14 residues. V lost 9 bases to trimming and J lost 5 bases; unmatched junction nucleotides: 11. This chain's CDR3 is CARRIGQGRTEAFF. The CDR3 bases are TGTGCCAGACGTATCGGACAGGGACGGACTGAAGCTTTCTTT.

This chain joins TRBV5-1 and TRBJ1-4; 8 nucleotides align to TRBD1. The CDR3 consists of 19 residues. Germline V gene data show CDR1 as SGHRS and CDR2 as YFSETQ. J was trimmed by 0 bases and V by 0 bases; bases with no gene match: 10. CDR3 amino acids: CASSLGRTGYPATNEKLFF. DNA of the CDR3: TGCGCCAGCAGCTTGGGGAGGACAGGGTATCCTGCAACTAATGAAAAACTGTTTTTT. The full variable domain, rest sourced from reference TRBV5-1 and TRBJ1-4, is KAGVTQTPRYLIKTRGQQVTLSCSPISGHRSVSWYQQTPGQGLQFLFEYFSETQRNKGNFPGRFSGRQFSNSRSEMNVSTLELGDSALYLCASSLGRTGYPATNEKLFFGSGTQLSVL.

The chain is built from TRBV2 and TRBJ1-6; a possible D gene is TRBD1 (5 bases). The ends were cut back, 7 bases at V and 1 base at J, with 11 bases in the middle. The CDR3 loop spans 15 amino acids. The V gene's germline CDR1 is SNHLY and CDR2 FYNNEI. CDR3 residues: CASNEGRSYNSPLHF. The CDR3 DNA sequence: TGTGCCAGCAACGAGGGGAGGTCCTATAATTCACCCCTCCACTTT.

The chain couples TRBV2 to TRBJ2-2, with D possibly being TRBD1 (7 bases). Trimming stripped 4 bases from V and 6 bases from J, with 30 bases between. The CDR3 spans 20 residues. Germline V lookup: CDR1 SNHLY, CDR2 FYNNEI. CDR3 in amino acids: CASSGSRGGYFAPGAGELFF. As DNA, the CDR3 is TGTGCCAGCAGTGGGAGTCGAGGGGGCTATTTCGCGCCGGGGGCCGGGGAGCTGTTTTTT.

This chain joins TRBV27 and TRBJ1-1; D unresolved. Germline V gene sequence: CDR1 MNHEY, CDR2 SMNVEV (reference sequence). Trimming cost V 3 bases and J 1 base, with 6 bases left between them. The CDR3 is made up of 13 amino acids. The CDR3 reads CASSLEENTEAFF. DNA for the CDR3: TGTGCCAGCAGTTTGGAGGAGAACACTGAAGCTTTCTTT.

The CDR3 coding sequence is TGCGCCAGCAGTGGGGCAGGGGGTACGCAGTATTTT. Protein product: CASSGAGGTQYF. This chain links TRBV10-1 with TRBJ2-3; 7 positions match TRBD1. With 4 bases clipped from V and 8 bases from J, the junction kept 3 bases outside the gene matches. This CDR3 spans 12 amino acids. Germline V gene lookup returns CDR1 WNHNN and CDR2 SYGVQD (reference sequence).

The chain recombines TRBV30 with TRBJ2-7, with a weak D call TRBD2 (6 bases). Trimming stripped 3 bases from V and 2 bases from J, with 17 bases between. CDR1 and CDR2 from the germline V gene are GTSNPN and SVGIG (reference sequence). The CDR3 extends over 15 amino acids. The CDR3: CAWSSGESGAYEQYF. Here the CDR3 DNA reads TGTGCCTGGAGCTCGGGGGAGTCTGGGGCCTACGAGCAGTACTTC. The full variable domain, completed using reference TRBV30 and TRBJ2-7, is SQTIHQWPATLVQPVGSPLSLECTVEGTSNPNLYWYRQAAGRGLQLLFYSVGIGQISSEVPQNLSASRPQDRQFILSSKKLLLSDSGFYLCAWSSGESGAYEQYFGPGTRLTVT.

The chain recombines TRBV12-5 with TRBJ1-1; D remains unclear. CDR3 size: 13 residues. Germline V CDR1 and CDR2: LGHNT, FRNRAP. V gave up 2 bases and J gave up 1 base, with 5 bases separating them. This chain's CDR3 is CASGLTENTEAFF. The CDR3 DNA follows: TGTGCTAGTGGTTTGACAGAGAACACTGAAGCTTTCTTT.

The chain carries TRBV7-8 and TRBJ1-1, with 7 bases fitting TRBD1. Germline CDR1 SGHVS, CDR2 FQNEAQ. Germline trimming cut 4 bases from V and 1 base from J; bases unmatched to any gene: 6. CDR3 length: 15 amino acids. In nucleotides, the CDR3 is TGTGCCAGCAGCTCAACTACAGGGGAGAACACTGAAGCTTTCTTT. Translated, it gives CASSSTTGENTEAFF. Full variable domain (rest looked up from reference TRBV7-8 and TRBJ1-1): GAGVSQSPRYKVAKRGQDVALRCDPISGHVSLFWYQQALGQGPEFLTYFQNEAQLDKSGLPSDRFFAERPEGSVSTLKIQRTQQEDSAVYLCASSSTTGENTEAFFGQGTRLTVV.

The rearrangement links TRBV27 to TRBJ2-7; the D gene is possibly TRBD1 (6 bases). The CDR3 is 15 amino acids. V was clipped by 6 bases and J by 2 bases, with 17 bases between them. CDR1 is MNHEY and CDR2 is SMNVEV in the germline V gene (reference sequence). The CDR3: CASRRKRDTTYEQYF. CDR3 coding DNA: TGTGCCAGCAGGCGTAAACGGGACACCACCTACGAGCAGTACTTC.

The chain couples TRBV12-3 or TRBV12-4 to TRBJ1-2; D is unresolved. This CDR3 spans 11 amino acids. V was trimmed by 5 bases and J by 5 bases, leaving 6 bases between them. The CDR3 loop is CASSRGYGYTF. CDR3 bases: TGTGCCAGCAGTAGAGGGTATGGCTACACCTTC.

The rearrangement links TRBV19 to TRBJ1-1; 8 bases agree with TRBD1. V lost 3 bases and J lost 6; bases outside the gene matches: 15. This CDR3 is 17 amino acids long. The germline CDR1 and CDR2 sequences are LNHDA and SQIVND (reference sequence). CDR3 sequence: CASSMALGQGAIAEAFF. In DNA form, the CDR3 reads TGTGCCAGTAGTATGGCCCTCGGACAGGGAGCGATAGCTGAAGCTTTCTTT.

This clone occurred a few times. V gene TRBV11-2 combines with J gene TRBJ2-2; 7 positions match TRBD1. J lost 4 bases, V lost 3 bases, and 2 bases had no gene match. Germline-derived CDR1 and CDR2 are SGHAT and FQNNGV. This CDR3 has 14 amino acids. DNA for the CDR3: TGTGCCAGCAGCTTTGGGACAGTCACCGGGGAGCTGTTTTTT. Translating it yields CASSFGTVTGELFF.

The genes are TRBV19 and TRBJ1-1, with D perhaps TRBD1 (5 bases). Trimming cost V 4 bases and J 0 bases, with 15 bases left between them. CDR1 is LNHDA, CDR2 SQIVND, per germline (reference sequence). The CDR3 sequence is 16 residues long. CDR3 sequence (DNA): TGTGCCAGTAGTACTTGGAGGGCAGGGATGAACACTGAAGCTTTCTTT. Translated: CASSTWRAGMNTEAFF. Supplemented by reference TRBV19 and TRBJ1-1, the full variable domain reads DGGITQSPKYLFRKEGQNVTLSCEQNLNHDAMYWYRQDPGQGLRLIYYSQIVNDFQKGDIAEGYSVSREKKESFPLTVTSAQKNPTAFYLCASSTWRAGMNTEAFFGQGTRLTVV.

The CDR3 loop is CASSPGAPGQGAGYTF. The CDR3 coding sequence is TGTGCCAGCTCACCAGGGGCCCCGGGACAGGGAGCTGGCTACACCTTC. The chain is built from TRBV18 and TRBJ1-2; 9 positions agree with TRBD1. In germline, CDR1 is KGHSH, CDR2 LQKENI. Trimming removed 2 bases from V and 7 bases from J; junction bases left unmatched: 11. CDR3 size: 16 residues.